The TCR beta chain described here comes from a study of OX40 agonist ivuxolimab in advanced cancers. Study as a whole: Males comprised around 78% of the group, whose mean age was approximately 61 years (range 23 to 79). It was permissible to have had prior anti-PD-1, anti-PD-L1 or anti-CTLA-4 therapy, and more than 30% had some.

Sequencing was performed with immunoSEQ multiplex PCR; in TCRdb, only in-frame clones are kept and a portion is missing. Here the sample spans some 80,000 clones, 70% to 90% being singletons. CDR1 and CDR2 from the germline V gene are PRHDT and FYEKMQ (reference sequence). V dropped 3 bases and J dropped 8; count of bases not matched to a gene: 6. CDR3 size: 14 residues. The rearrangement uses TRBV13 and TRBJ1-2; 10 bases match TRBD1. This clonotype was obtained from an adult with an advanced solid tumor such as melanoma, head and neck, liver or kidney cancer. Sequencing was performed on CD4+ or CD8+ T cells sorted from blood, taken in a trial of the OX40 agonist ivuxolimab. CDR3 amino acids: CASSLGTGENGYTF. CDR3 coding DNA: TGTGCCAGCAGCTTGGGGACAGGGGAGAACGGCTACACCTTC.